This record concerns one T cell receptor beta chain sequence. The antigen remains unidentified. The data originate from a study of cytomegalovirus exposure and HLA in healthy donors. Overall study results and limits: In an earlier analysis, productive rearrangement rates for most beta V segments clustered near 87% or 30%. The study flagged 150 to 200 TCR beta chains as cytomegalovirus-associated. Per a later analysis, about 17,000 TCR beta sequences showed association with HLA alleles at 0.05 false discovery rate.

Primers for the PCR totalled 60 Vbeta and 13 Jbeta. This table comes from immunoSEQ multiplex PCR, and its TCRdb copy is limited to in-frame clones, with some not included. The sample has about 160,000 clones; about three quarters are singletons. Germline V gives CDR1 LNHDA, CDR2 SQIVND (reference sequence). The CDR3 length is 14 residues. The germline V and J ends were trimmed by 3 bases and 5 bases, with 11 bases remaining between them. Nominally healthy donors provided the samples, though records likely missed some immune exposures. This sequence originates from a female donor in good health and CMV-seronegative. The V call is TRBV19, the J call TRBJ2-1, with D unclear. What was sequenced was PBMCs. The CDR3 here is CASSIYYPNNEQFF. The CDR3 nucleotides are TGTGCCAGTAGTATTTACTACCCGAACAATGAGCAGTTCTTC.